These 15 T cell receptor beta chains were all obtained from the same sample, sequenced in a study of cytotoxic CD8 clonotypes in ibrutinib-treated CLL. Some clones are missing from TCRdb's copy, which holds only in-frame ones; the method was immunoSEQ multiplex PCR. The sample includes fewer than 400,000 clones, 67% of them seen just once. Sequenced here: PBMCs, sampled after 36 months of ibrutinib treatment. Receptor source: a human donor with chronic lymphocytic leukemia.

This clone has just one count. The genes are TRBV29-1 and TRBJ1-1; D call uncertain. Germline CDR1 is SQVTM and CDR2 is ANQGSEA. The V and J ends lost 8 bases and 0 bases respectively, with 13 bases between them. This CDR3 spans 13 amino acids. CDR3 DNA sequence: TGCAGCCTGAAGGGCAGAATGAACACTGAAGCTTTCTTT. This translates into CSLKGRMNTEAFF.

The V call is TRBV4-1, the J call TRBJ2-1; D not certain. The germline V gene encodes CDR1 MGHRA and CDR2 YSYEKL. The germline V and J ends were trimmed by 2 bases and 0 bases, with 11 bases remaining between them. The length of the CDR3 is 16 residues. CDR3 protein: CASSQSGQSSYNEQFF. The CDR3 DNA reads TGCGCCAGCAGCCAATCCGGCCAAAGCTCCTACAATGAGCAGTTCTTC.

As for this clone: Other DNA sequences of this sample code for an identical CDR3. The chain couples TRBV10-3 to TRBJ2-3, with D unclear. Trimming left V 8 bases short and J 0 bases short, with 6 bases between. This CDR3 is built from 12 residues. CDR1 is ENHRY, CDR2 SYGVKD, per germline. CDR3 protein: CAISPSTDTQYF. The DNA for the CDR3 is TGTGCCATCTCCCCTAGCACAGATACGCAGTATTTT.

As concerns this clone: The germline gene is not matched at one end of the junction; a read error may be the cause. CDR3 sequence (DNA): TGTGCCAGCAGCCTAGCCGACTTTGTAGGGGCAACTAATGAAAAACTGTTTTTT. The encoded protein is CASSLADFVGATNEKLFF. The V gene is TRBV7-2, the J gene TRBJ1-4, with D perhaps TRBD1 (5 bases). The CDR3 totals 18 residues. Per germline, CDR1 SGHTA and CDR2 FQGNSA.

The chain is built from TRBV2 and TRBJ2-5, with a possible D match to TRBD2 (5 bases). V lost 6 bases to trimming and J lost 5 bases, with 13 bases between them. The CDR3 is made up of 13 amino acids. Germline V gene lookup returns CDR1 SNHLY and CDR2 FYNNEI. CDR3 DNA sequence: TGTGCCAGCAGCAGGACTGGGGTCGAGACCCAGTACTTC. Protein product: CASSRTGVETQYF.

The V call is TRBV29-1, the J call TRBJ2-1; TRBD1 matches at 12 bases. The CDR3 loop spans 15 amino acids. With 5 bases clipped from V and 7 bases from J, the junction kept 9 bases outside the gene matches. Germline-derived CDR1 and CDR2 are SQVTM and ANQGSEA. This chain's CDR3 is CSVFQGQGAGNEQFF. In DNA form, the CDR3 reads TGCAGCGTTTTCCAGGGACAGGGGGCTGGTAATGAGCAGTTCTTC.

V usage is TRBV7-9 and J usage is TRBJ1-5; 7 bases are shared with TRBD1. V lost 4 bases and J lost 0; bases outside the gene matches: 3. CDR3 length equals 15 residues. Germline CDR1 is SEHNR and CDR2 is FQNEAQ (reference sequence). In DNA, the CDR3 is TGTGCCAGCAGCTCGGGACAGTTTAGCAATCAGCCCCAGCATTTT. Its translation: CASSSGQFSNQPQHF.

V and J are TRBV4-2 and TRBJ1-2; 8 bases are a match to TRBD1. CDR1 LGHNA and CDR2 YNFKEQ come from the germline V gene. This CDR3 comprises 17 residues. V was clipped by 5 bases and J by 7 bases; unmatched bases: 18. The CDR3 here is CASSLARIGRGLVGYTF. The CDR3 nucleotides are TGTGCCAGCAGCTTAGCGCGGATCGGCAGGGGGCTTGTTGGCTACACCTTC.

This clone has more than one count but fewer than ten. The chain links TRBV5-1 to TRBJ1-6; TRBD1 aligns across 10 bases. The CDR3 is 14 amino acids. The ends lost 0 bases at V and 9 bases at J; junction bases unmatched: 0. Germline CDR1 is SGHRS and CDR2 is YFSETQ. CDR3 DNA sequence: TGCGCCAGCAGCTTGGGACAGGGGGCTTCACCCCTCCACTTT. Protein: CASSLGQGASPLHF.

This CDR3 is CSVSFLPKKDTQYF. The CDR3 nucleotides read TGCAGCGTTAGTTTTCTGCCCAAGAAAGATACGCAGTATTTT. This chain joins TRBV29-1 and TRBJ2-3; no definite D call. Per germline, CDR1 SQVTM and CDR2 ANQGSEA. V shed 5 bases and J shed 5 bases, with 17 bases lying between them. The length of the CDR3 is 14 residues.

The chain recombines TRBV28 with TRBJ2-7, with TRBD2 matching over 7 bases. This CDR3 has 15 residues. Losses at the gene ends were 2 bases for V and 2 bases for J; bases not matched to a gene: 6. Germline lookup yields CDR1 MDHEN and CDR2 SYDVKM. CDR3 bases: TGTGCCAGCAGTTTACTCGGACTAGAGGCCTACGAGCAGTACTTC. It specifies CASSLLGLEAYEQYF.

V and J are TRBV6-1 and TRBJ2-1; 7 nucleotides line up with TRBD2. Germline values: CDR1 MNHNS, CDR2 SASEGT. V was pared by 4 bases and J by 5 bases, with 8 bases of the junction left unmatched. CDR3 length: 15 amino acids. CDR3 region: CASSVVTSLDNEQFF. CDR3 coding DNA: TGTGCCAGCAGTGTAGTGACTAGCCTGGACAATGAGCAGTTCTTC.

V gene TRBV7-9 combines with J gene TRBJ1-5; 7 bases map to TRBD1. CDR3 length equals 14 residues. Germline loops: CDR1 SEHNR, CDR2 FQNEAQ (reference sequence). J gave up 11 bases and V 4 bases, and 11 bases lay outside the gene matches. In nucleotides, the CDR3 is TGTGCCAGCAGCTCAGACAGGGCGGGGTGGGCCCAGCATTTT. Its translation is CASSSDRAGWAQHF.

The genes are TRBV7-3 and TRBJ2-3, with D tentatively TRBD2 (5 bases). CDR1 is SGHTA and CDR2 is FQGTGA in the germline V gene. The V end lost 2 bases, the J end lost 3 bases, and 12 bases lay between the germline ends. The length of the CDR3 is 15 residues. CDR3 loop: CASSLARGLTDTQYF. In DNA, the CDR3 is TGTGCCAGCAGCTTAGCACGAGGGCTGACAGATACGCAGTATTTT.

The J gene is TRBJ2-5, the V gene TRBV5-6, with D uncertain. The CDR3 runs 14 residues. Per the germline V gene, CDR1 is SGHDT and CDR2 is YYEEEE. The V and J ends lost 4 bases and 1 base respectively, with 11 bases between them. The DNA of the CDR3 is TGTGCCAGCAGCATACGGACGGTCCAAGAGACCCAGTACTTC. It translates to CASSIRTVQETQYF.